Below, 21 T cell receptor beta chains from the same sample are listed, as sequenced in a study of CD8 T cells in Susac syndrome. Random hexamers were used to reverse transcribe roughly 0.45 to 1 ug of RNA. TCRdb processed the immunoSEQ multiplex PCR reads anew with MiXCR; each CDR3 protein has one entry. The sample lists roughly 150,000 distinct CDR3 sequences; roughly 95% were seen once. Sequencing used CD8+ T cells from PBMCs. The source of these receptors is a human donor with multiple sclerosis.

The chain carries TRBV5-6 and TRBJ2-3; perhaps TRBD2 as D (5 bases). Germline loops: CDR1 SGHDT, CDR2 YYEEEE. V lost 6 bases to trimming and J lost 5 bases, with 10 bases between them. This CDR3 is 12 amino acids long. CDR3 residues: CASTSRGDTQYF. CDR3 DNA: TGTGCCAGCACCTCTCGGGGAGATACGCAGTATTTT.

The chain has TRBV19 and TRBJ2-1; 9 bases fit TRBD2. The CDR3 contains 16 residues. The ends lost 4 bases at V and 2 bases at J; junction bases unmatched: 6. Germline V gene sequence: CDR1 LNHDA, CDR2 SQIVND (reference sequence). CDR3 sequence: CASSSSGGHTYNEQFF. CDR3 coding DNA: TGTGCCAGTAGTAGTAGCGGGGGTCATACCTACAATGAGCAGTTCTTC.

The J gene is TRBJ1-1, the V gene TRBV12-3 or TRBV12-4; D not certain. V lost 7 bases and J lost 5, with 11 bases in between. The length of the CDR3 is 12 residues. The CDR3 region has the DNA TGTGCCAGCAACCTCTCGGGGACTGAAGCTTTCTTT. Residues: CASNLSGTEAFF.

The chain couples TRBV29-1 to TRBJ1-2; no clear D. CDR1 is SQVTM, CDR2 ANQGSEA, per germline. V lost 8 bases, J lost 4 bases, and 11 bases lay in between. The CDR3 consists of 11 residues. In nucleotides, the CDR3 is TGCAGCATAAAAGGTGGCTATGGCTACACCTTC. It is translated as CSIKGGYGYTF.

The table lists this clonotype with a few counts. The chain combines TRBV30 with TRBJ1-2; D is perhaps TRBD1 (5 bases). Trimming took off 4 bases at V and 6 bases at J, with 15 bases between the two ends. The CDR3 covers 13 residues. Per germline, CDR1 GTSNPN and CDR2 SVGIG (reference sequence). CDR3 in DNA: TGTGCCTGGACCCCGGGTGGGGCGCATGGCTACACCTTC. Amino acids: CAWTPGGAHGYTF.

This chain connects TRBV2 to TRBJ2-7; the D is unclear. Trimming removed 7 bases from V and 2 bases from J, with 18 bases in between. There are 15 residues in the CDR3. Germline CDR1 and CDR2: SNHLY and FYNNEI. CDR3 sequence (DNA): TGTGCCAGCATCTCCCTGGCAACAGCAGCCTACGAGCAGTACTTC. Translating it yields CASISLATAAYEQYF.

CDR3 amino acids: CASSYRDREREQYF. The CDR3 DNA is TGTGCCAGCAGCTACCGGGACAGGGAGCGCGAGCAGTACTTC. This sequence joins TRBV13 and TRBJ2-7, with TRBD1 identical over 9 bases. Germline V gene sequence: CDR1 PRHDT, CDR2 FYEKMQ (reference sequence). The V gene end was trimmed by 4 bases and the J gene end by 6 bases; junction bases not matched to a gene: 7. The CDR3 loop spans 14 amino acids.

CDR3 sequence (DNA): TGTGCCTGGATGGGTAGCACCGGGGAGCTGTTTTTT. This codes for CAWMGSTGELFF. The chain combines TRBV30 with TRBJ2-2, with no clear D. The CDR3 has 12 amino acids. CDR1 is GTSNPN and CDR2 is SVGIG in the germline V gene (reference sequence). The ends were cut back, 4 bases at V and 4 bases at J, with 7 bases in the middle.

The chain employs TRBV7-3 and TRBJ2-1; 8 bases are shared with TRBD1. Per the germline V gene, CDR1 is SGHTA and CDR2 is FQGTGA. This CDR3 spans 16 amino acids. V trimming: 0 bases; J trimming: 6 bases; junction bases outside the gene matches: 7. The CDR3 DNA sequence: TGTGCCAGCAGCTTAACCCCCCGGGACAGGATCAATGAGCAGTTCTTC. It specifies CASSLTPRDRINEQFF.

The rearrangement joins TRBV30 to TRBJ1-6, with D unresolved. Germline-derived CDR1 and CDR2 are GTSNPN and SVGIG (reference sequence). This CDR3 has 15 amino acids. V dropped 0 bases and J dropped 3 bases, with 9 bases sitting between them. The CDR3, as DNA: TGTGCCTGGAGTGTAATGGCAGTCTATAATTCACCCCTCCACTTT. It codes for CAWSVMAVYNSPLHF.

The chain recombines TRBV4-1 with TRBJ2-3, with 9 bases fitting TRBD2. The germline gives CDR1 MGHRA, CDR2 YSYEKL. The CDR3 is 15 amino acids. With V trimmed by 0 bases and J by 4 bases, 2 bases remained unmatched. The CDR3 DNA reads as TGCGCCAGCAGCCAAGAGGAGCGGGGGGCAGATACGCAGTATTTT. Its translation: CASSQEERGADTQYF.

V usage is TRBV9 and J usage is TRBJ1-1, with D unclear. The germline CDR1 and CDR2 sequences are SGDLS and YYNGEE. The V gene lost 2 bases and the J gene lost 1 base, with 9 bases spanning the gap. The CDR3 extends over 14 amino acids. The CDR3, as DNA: TGTGCCAGCAGCGTTTCGGTCCGGAACACTGAAGCTTTCTTT. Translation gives CASSVSVRNTEAFF.

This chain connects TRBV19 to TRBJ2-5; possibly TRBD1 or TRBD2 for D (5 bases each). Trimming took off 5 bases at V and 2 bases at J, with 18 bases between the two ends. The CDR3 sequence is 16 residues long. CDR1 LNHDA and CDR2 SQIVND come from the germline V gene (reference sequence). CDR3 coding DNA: TGTGCCAGTAGTCCTAATCGGGGCGCGAAGCAAGAGACCCAGTACTTC. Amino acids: CASSPNRGAKQETQYF. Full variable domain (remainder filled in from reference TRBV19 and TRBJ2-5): DGGITQSPKYLFRKEGQNVTLSCEQNLNHDAMYWYRQDPGQGLRLIYYSQIVNDFQKGDIAEGYSVSREKKESFPLTVTSAQKNPTAFYLCASSPNRGAKQETQYFGPGTRLLVL.

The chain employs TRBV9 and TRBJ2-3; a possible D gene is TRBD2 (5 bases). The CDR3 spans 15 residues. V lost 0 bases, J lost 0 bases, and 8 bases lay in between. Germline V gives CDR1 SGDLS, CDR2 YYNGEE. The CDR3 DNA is TGTGCCAGCAGCGTAGAGGGAGCTAGCACAGATACGCAGTATTTT. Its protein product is CASSVEGASTDTQYF.

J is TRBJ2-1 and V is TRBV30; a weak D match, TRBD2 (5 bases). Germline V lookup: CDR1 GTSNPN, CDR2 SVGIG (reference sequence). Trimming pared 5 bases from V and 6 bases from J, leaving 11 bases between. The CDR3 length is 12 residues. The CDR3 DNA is TGTGCCTGGCTGGGAGTTACCAATGAGCAGTTCTTC. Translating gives CAWLGVTNEQFF.

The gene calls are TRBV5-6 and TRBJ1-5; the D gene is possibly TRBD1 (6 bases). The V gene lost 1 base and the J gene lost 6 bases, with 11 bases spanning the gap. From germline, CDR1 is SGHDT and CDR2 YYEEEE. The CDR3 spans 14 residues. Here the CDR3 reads CASSLNREGQPQHF. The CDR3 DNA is TGTGCCAGCAGCTTGAACAGGGAGGGTCAGCCCCAGCATTTT.

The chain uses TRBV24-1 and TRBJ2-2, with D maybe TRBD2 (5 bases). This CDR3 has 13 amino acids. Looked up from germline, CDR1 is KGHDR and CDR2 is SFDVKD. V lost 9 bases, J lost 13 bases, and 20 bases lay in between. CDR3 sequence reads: CATFDLRALRLFF. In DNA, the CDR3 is TGTGCCACCTTTGATTTGAGGGCGCTTAGGCTGTTTTTT.

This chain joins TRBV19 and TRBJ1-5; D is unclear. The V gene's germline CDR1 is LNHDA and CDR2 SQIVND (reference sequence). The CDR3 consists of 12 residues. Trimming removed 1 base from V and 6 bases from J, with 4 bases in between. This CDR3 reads CASSIAAQPQHF. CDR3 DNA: TGTGCCAGTAGTATAGCGGCTCAGCCCCAGCATTTT.

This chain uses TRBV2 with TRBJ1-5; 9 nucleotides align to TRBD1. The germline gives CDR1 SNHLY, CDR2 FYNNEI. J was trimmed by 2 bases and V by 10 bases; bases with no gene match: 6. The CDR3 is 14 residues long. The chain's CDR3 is CATWTGEGNQPQHF. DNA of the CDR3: TGTGCCACCTGGACAGGGGAAGGCAATCAGCCCCAGCATTTT.

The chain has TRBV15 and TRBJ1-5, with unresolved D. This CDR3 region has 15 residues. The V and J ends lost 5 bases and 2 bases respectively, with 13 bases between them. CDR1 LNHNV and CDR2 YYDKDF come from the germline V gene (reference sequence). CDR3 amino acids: CATSGRRGGNQPQHF. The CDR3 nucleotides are TGTGCCACCAGCGGACGTCGCGGGGGCAATCAGCCCCAGCATTTT.

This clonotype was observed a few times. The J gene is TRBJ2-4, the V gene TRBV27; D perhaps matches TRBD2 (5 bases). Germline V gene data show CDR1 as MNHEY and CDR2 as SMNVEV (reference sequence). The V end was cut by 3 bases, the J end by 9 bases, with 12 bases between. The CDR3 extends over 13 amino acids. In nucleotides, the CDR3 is TGTGCCAGCAGTTTGGGCGGGTCCAGCATTCAGTACTTC. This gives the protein CASSLGGSSIQYF.